This T cell receptor beta chain emerged from a study of glioma-infiltrating T cells (dated by TCRdb to the mid-2010s). Turning to the overall study: Glioma tissue, non-neoplastic brain tissue and matched peripheral blood mononuclear cells were used as sources from which TCR alpha- and beta-chain repertoires were sequenced. To measure divergence between tissue and blood T-cell populations, each tissue-infiltrating repertoire was compared with the peripheral blood repertoire of the same patient. Three low-grade glioma patients, about 8 primary glioblastoma patients and three non-glioma patients contributing non-neoplastic brain tissue were included in the paired cohort. Overall results and qualifications from the work: Tissue and blood shared very few CDR3 sequences, a result attributed to high CDR3 diversity and limited sampling. In non-neoplastic patients, VJ-independent divergence between tissue and blood fell below expectation, whereas in all gliomas, and especially in low-grade gliomas, the divergence rose above expectation. Group comparisons rested on small numbers: three non-neoplastic, three low-grade glioma and several glioblastoma patients.

The iRepertoire nested amplicon-rescue multiplex PCR (arm-PCR) platform was used to amplify TCR alpha and beta CDR3 regions from RNA. For one-step reverse transcription and amplification, about 95-400 ng of tissue mRNA or PBMC total RNA was used as input. Following bead purification, Illumina adapters were added by a secondary multiplex PCR, and the libraries were gel-purified between 200 and 400 bp. The libraries contained internal 6-nucleotide barcodes that were used for demultiplexing. Sequencing of the libraries was done on an Illumina MiSeq using 2x220 or 2x250 nucleotide paired-end reads. The paper's data handling went like this. Paired reads were merged using FLASH 1.2.11 and were aligned to the GRCh37 human genome using BWA-MEM, after which TRA and TRB reads were extracted. For V and J assignment, an IMGT-derived reference of cassette sequences and CDR3 motifs that included pseudogenes was used. Three-frame translation of reads was performed, and productive CDR3s were defined as those with a C...FGXG motif and no stop codons. Unique combinations of V-J cassette pair and CDR3 amino acid sequence were defined as clonotypes. Hamming distance filtering was applied to reads, with thresholds set by the sequence error rate of each sample in mapped regions. Using fastp at Q25 and MiXCR, TCRdb reprocessed the public reads and kept productive beta chains. A single entry per CDR3 protein holds the most common genes and DNA from its merged rows. The V and J calls come from TCRdb's annotation, not from the publication. This sample gives under 200,000 distinct CDR3 sequences in total; about 47% of them show up just once. Roughly 5.5% of the sample is held by the ten biggest clonotypes.

This clonotype was seen at least ten times. This clone's antigen is unknown. No base quality values were provided; no much bigger clone lies one nucleotide off. Including cysteine and phenylalanine, the CDR3 has 13 amino acids. The sequence is cut down to CDR3 DNA, 39 bases in frame from base 1. The germline V gene specifies MGHRA as CDR1 and YSYEKL as CDR2. Trimming removed 1 base from V and 5 bases from J, leaving 8 bases between the germline ends. Sequenced sample: glioma tissue, nonneoplastic brain tissue, or PBMCs (not recorded which). This receptor was obtained from a human donor with low-grade glioma or glioblastoma, undergoing nonglioma brain surgery, or in good health (not recorded which). The chain uses TRBV4-1 and TRBJ2-5, with no D gene named confidently. The DNA is as follows: TGCGCCAGCAGCCAAGGGGTGGGCGAGACCCAGTACTTC. Its translation is CASSQGVGETQYF.